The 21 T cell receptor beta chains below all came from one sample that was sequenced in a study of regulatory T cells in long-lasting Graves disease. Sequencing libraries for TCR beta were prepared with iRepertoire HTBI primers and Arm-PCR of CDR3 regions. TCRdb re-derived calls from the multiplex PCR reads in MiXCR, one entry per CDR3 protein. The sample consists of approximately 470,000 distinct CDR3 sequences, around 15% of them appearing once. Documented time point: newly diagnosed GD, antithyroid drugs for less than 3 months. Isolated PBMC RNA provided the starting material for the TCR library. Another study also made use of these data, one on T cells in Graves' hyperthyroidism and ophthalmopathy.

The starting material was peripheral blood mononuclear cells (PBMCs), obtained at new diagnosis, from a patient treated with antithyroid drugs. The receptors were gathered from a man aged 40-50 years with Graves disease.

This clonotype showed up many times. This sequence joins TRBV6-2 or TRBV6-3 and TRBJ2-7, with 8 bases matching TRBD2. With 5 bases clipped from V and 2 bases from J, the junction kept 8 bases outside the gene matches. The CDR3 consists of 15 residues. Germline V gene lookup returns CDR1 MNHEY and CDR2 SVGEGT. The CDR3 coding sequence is TGTGCCAGCAGTCCCGTGGTAGCGGGAACCTACGAGCAGTACTTC. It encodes CASSPVVAGTYEQYF.

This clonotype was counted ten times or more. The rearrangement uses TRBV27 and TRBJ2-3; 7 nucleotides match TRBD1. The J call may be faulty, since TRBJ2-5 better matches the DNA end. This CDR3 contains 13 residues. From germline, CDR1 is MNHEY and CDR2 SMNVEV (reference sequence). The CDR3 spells CASSPDRALDQYF. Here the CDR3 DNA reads TGTGCCAGCAGCCCAGACAGGGCTTTAGACCAGTACTTC.

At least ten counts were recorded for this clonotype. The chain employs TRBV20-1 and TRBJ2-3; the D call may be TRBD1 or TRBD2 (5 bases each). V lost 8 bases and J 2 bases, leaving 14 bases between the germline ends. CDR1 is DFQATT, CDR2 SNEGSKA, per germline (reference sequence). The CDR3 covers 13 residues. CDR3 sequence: CSQFREITDTQYF. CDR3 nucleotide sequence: TGCAGTCAATTCAGGGAGATCACAGATACGCAGTATTTT.

CDR3 protein: CASSHPVVGEVETQYF. DNA for the CDR3: TGCGCCAGCAGCCACCCAGTTGTTGGGGAAGTGGAGACCCAGTACTTC. The chain couples TRBV4-1 to TRBJ2-5; no clear D. This CDR3 region has 16 residues. CDR1 and CDR2 from the germline V gene are MGHRA and YSYEKL. Trimming shortened V by 3 bases and J by 5 bases, and 19 bases separated the two germline ends.

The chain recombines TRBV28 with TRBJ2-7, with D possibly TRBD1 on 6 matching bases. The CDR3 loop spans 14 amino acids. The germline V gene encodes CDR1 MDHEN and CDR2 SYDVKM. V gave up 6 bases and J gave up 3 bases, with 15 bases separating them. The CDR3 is CASRVRQAHYEQYF. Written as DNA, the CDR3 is TGTGCCAGCAGAGTCAGACAGGCCCACTACGAGCAGTACTTC.

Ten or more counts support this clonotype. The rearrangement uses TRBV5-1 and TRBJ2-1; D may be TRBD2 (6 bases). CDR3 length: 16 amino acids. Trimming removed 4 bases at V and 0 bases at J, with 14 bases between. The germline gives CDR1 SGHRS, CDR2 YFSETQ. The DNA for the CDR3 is TGCGCCAGCAGCCAACTAGCAGCAAACTCCTACAATGAGCAGTTCTTC. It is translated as CASSQLAANSYNEQFF. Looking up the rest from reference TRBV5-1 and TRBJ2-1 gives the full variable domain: KAGVTQTPRYLIKTRGQQVTLSCSPISGHRSVSWYQQTPGQGLQFLFEYFSETQRNKGNFPGRFSGRQFSNSRSEMNVSTLELGDSALYLCASSQLAANSYNEQFFGPGTRLTVL.

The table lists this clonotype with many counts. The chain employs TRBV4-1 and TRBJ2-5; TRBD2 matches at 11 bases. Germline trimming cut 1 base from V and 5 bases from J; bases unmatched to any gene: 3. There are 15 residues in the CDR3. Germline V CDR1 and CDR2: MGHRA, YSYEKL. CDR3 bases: TGCGCCAGCAGCCAAGTAGCGGGAGGGGGGGAGACCCAGTACTTC. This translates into CASSQVAGGGETQYF.

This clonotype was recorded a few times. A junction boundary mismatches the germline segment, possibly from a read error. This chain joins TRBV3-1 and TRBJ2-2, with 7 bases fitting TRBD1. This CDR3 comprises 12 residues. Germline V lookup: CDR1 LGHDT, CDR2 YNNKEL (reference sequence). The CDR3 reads CASSQGQGVLSF. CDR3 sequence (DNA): TGTGCCAGCAGCCAAGGACAGGGTGTGCTGTCTTTT.

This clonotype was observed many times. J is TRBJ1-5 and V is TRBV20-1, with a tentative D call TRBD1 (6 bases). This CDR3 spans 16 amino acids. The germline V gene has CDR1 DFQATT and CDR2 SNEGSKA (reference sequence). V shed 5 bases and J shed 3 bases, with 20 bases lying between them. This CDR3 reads CSASTYGGTNNQPQHF. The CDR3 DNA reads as TGCAGTGCTTCCACTTATGGAGGGACAAACAATCAGCCCCAGCATTTT.

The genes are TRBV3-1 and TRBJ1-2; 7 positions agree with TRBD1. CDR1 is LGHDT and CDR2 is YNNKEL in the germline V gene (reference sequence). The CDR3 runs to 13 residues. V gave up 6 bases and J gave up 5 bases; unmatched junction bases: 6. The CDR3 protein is CASRRGPEYGYTF. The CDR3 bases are TGTGCCAGCAGGAGGGGGCCGGAGTATGGCTACACCTTC. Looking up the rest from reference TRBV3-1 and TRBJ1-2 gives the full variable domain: DTAVSQTPKYLVTQMGNDKSIKCEQNLGHDTMYWYKQDSKKFLKIMFSYNNKELIINETVPNRFSPKSPDKAHLNLHINSLELGDSAVYFCASRRGPEYGYTFGSGTRLTVV.

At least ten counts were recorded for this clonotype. The CDR3 bases are TGCGCCAGCAGCTTGGGTAGACAGGGATACCGTCAAGAGACCCAGTACTTC. Residues: CASSLGRQGYRQETQYF. The chain carries TRBV5-1 and TRBJ2-5; 7 nucleotides align to TRBD1. The CDR3 is 17 amino acids. Germline values: CDR1 SGHRS, CDR2 YFSETQ. The V segment lost 0 bases and the J segment 2 bases; nucleotides outside the gene matches: 10.

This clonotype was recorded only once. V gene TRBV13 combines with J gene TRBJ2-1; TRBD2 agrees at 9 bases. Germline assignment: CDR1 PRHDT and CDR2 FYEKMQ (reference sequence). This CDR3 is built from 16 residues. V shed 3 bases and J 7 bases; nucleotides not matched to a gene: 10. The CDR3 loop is CASSFRLAGVDNEQFF. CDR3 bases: TGTGCCAGCAGCTTCCGGTTAGCGGGAGTGGATAATGAGCAGTTCTTC.

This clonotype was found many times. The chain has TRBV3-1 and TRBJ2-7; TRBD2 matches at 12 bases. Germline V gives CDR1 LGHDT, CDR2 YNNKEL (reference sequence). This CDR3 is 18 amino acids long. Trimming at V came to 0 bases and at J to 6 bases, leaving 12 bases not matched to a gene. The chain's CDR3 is CASSQDRFLAGGPPEQYF. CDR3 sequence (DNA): TGTGCCAGCAGCCAAGATCGATTCCTAGCGGGAGGGCCTCCCGAGCAGTACTTC.

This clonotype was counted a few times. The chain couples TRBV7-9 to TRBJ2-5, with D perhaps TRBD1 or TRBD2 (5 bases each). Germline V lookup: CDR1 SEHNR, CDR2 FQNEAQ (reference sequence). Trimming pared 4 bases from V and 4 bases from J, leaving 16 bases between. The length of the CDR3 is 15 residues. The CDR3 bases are TGTGCCAGCAGCTCCGGGACCGGCCCGGGAGAGACCCAGTACTTC. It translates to CASSSGTGPGETQYF.

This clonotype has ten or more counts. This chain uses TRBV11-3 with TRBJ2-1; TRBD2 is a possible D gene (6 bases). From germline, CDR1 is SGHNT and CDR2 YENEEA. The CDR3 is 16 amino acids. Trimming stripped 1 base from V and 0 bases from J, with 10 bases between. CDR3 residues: CASSLGGLPSYNEQFF. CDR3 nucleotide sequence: TGTGCCAGCAGCTTAGGGGGACTGCCCTCCTACAATGAGCAGTTCTTC. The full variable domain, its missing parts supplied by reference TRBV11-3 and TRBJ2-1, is EAGVVQSPRYKIIEKKQPVAFWCNPISGHNTLYWYLQNLGQGPELLIRYENEEAVDDSQLPKDRFSAERLKGVDSTLKIQPAELGDSAVYLCASSLGGLPSYNEQFFGPGTRLTVL.

CDR3 region: CASSPQSIFADTQYF. The CDR3 DNA is TGTGCCAGCAGTCCCCAGAGTATATTCGCAGATACGCAGTATTTT. This sequence joins TRBV6-1 and TRBJ2-3; D remains ambiguous. There are 15 residues in the CDR3. V lost 5 bases, J lost 4 bases, and 16 bases lay in between. The germline V gene encodes CDR1 MNHNS and CDR2 SASEGT.

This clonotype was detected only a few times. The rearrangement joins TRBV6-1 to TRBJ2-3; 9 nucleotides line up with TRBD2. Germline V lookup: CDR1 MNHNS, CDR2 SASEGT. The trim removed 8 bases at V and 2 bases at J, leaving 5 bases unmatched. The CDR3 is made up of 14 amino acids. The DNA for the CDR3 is TGTGCCAGCCAGAGACTAGCGGACACAGATACGCAGTATTTT. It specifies CASQRLADTDTQYF.

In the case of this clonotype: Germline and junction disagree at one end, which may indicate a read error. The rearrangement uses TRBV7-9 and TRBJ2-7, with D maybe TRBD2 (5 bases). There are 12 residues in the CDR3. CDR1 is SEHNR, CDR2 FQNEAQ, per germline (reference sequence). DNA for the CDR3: TGTGCCAGCAGTCCTAGCTCCTACGCGCAGTACTTC. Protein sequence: CASSPSSYAQYF. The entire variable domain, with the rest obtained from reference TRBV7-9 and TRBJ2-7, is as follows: DTGVSQNPRHKITKRGQNVTFRCDPISEHNRLYWYRQTLGQGPEFLTYFQNEAQLEKSRLLSDRFSAERPKGSFSTLEIQRTEQGDSAMYLCASSPSSYAQYFGPGTRLTVT.

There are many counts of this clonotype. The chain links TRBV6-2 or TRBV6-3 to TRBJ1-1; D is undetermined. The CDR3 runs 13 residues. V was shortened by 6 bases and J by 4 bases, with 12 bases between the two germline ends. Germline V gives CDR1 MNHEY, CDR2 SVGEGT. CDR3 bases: TGTGCCAGCAGCCTAAGGTGGACCACTGAAGCTTTCTTT. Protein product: CASSLRWTTEAFF.

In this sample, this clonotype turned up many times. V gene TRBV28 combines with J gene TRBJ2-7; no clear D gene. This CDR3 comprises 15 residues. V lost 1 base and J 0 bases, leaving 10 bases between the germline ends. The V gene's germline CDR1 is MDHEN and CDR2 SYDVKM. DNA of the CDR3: TGTGCCAGCAGTTTATTACCAAGCACCTCCTACGAGCAGTACTTC. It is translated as CASSLLPSTSYEQYF.

CDR3: CASSPPTMNTEAFF. For the CDR3, the DNA is TGCGCCAGCAGTCCACCCACCATGAACACTGAAGCTTTCTTT. The chain carries TRBV5-1 and TRBJ1-1; no definite D call. Germline V gene data show CDR1 as SGHRS and CDR2 as YFSETQ. Trimming cost V 5 bases and J 0 bases, with 11 bases left between them. The CDR3 contains 14 residues.